The sequence of this T cell receptor (beta chain) was determined in a study of cytomegalovirus exposure and HLA in healthy donors (dated by TCRdb to the late 2010s). Concerning the study at large: In an earlier analysis of 450 to 750 of the donors, 250 to 350 Gb of sequence data and 117 million unique TCR beta sequences from about 190 million T cells were reported. Approximately 300 gigabases of sequencing data and 70 million to 95 million unique TCR sequences made up an early release that covered 500 to 700 HLA-typed donors. Of the approximately 400 genotyped donors, approximately 83% fell in the genetic ancestry cluster associated with self-reported Caucasian donors. The aim of the study was to test whether cataloging public T cell receptors could identify signatures of past pathogen exposure. Using immunosequencing, the study profiled T cell repertoires from 500 to 800 subjects and related those repertoires to cytomegalovirus serostatus. Besides the first cohort of about 730 subjects, a separate validation cohort made up of around 120 different subjects was used. High-throughput TCR immunosequencing, statistical association of individual TCRs with disease status, and machine learning were combined to predict cytomegalovirus infection status. A later analysis re-examined previously published TCR beta repertoires from roughly 650 donors and added high-resolution HLA genotyping to investigate patterns of TCR occurrence. In the later analysis, no new phenotypic data were used to find candidate immune exposures; instead, reliance was placed on TCR beta sequences and their occurrence across donors. In an earlier analysis of a few hundred of the donors, high-throughput TCR beta sequencing was used to judge whether each TCR beta V gene segment behaved as functional or pseudogenic. Donor age, sex, ethnicity and CMV serostatus were compiled alongside the repertoire data. In a later genetic analysis, genome-wide SNP genotypes for about 55% of the roughly 700 donors were used, and that subset was treated as a discovery cohort. All discovery cohort repertoires had been generated using a single sequencing platform. HLA typing covered class I and class II loci at four-digit resolution. Typing coverage differed by locus: A, B, C, DRB1 and DQB1 were typed in roughly 629-630 donors, DQA1 in around 500, DPA1 in some 570, and DPB1 in 400 to 480. Roughly 5 DR-DQ haplotypes were handled as single units for association and clustering, since linkage in the cohort was strong. On average, roughly 250,000 unique TCR beta nucleotide sequences were sequenced per donor among 398 genotyped donors of the cohort, with approximately 18% of those sequences being non-productive.

Library prep was done by the immunoSEQ multiplex PCR assay. A mixture of 60 forward primers for TCR Vbeta segments and 13 reverse primers for TCR Jbeta segments was used in the multiplex PCR. The CDR3 region of rearranged TCR beta genes was amplified from genomic DNA with a multiplex PCR assay. Amplified TCR beta libraries were sequenced as 87-base-pair reads on the Illumina HiSeq System. Concerning the study's data processing: Across the 600 to 700 repertoires, a later analysis counted 60 million to 90 million unique TCR beta chains, around 11 million of which were shared by at least two donors. Raw reads were error-corrected and collapsed into unique sequences by a nearest-neighbor algorithm in which closely related sequences were merged to remove PCR and sequencing errors. Alignment of CDR3 sequences to IMGT reference sequences was used to assign V, D and J gene segments. Each retained sequence needed at least a six-nucleotide match to both a V gene segment and a J gene segment. Rearrangements were called productive when the CDR3 lacked stop codons and stayed in frame with V and J; all others were non-productive. Following IMGT convention, CDR3 was defined as the stretch from the second conserved V-encoded cysteine to the conserved J-encoded phenylalanine. The earlier analysis of a few hundred of the donors excluded any sequence lacking an unambiguous match to a single V gene segment. An earlier analysis of a few hundred of the donors called V segments functional above 56.7% productive rearrangements and segregating when the between-donor standard deviation exceeded 5%. To diagnose cytomegalovirus status from the catalog of TCR beta chain sequences, a statistical classification framework was built. A later analysis assigned V and J genes by comparing TCR nucleotide sequences with IMGT/GENE-DB human TR gene sequences. In a later analysis, CDR3 sequences and most-parsimonious VDJ recombination scenarios were assigned using the TCRdist pipeline. In a later analysis, each TCR beta chain was defined by its CDR3 amino acid sequence together with its V-gene family, and reads lacking a unique V-gene family were excluded. In a later analysis, fewer than 600 highly shared, low-generation-probability nucleotide sequences were removed to address suspected cross-contamination and a sequencing artifact. For each public chain, a later analysis derived a clonal expansion index from normalized ranks of inferred template counts within each repertoire. In a later analysis, generation probabilities were computed with a VDJ recombination model fitted to out-of-frame rearrangements, and the resulting probabilities were checked against IGoR. Hypergeometric tests were used in a later analysis to score TCR-TCR, TCR-HLA and TCR-CMV co-occurrence, with a repertoire-size bias correction applied to the TCR pairs. To estimate false discovery rates, a later analysis permuted the HLA or CMV assignments 20 times. In a later analysis, co-occurring TCRs were grouped using DBSCAN, with TCRdist sequence similarity added in when clustering inside HLA-allele-positive subsets. Repertoires with fewer than 30,000 or more than 120,000 public chains were left out of co-occurrence clustering, as were about 5 repertoires with anomalous nucleotide sharing. TCRdb carries this immuneACCESS record with in-frame sequences only. Its versions omit some clonotypes, under half of them owing to an unresolved V gene in the studies checked, with the rest unexplained. V, J and clone size are taken as reported in that table, and D and trimming were inferred from the DNA itself. This sample gives about 150,000 clones in total; over 65% of them show up just once. Of the sample, 2.5% to 3.5% is held by the ten largest clones.

In total, 600 or so healthy bone marrow donors made up the cohort. At the time of sampling, all cohort members were nominally healthy, though unrecorded immune exposures were likely present. The donor tested CMV seropositive and was one of the 289 seropositive cohort members. A peripheral blood sample was collected from each donor, and TCR beta sequencing was performed on peripheral blood mononuclear cells. Genomic DNA extraction from the blood cell samples was performed with the Qiagen DNeasy Blood Extraction Kit. Spanning cysteine to phenylalanine, the CDR3 consists of 13 amino acids. Only the CDR3 DNA stays, 39 bases, in frame from base 1. Looking up the germline V gene yields CDR1 SQVTM and CDR2 ANQGSEA. This clone turned up a few times. What antigen it recognizes has not been identified. No qualities accompany the bases; no much larger clone lies one base away. Broader findings and caveats from the paper: In a later genetic analysis, fewer N-insertions in productive TCRs were reported among donors in an Asian-associated ancestry cluster than the roughly 640-donor mean. A cluster of highly shared sequence variants was judged likely to be a technical artifact of the sequencing pipeline. Assigning TCR associations to individual alleles was difficult when HLA alleles, especially DR and DQ, strongly co-occurred. The presence/absence analyses assumed that sequencing depth was roughly uniform across donors, and that assumption may not be true. The only immune exposure information available for the cohort was CMV serostatus. The classifier was reported to diagnose cytomegalovirus status with high specificity and sensitivity in both the original and validation cohorts. Because counts were too low, seventeen rarely observed V segments, including chromosome 9 orphons, were left out of the earlier analysis of some 640 of the donors. A few of the identified cytomegalovirus-associated TCR beta chains were confirmed in vitro to be specific for cytomegalovirus antigens. A later analysis found that most CMV-associated TCR beta chains appeared HLA-restricted, with HLA associations seemingly driven largely by CMV exposure. Compared with equally common non-associated chains, HLA-associated TCR beta chains in a later analysis were more clonally expanded and had lower generation probabilities. In this cohort, only TCR beta chains were sequenced, and detectable features were limited by the absence of alpha or paired-chain data. The authors suggested that the approach could potentially be generalized to other disease states and immunological phenotypes. The study listed 170 or so TCR beta chains as associated with cytomegalovirus. V-gene and J-gene trimming of TCR beta chains was associated with a missense DCLRE1C variant in a later genetic analysis, and the association was replicated in an independent cohort. Linkage disequilibrium might explain the correlated functional status among segregating V segments, but an unknown experimental factor could not be excluded. According to a later analysis, TCR association rates differed among HLA loci, with DRB1 alleles showing the most associated TCRs and HLA-C alleles showing the fewest. In an earlier analysis of some 550 of the donors, most TCR beta V segments were observed in productive rearrangements about 90% or about 30% of the time, broadly matching IMGT annotations. According to a later analysis, parvovirus B19, influenza, CMV and Epstein-Barr virus appeared linked to several top co-occurrence clusters. Most TCR sequences were observed very rarely across donors, whereas some public TCRs were present in many individuals. The 87-base-pair reads could not distinguish some IMGT-functional V segments, including TRBV6-2 and TRBV6-3, so those segments were excluded. A later analysis associated 15,000 or so TCR beta sequences with specific HLA alleles at a false discovery rate of 0.05. Because some donors lacked HLA typing at each locus, the association tests relied only on the typed subset. A further reported finding was that TCR beta sequences accurately predicted the HLA-A and HLA-B alleles for most subjects in the first cohort.

Sequencing used PBMCs. The TCR comes from a man aged 35-49 years in good health and CMV-seropositive. The chain joins TRBV29-1 to TRBJ2-5, and perhaps TRBD2 as D gene, on 5 matching bases. The J call may be faulty, since TRBJ2-7 better matches the DNA end. The sequenced DNA is TGCAGCGCTGTGAGCGGTTTCTCCTACGAGCAGTACTTC. The resulting protein is CSAVSGFSYEQYF.